The sequence of this TCR beta chain was determined in a study of PD-1 blockade in classical Hodgkin lymphoma. The protocol was immunoSEQ multiplex PCR, while the TCRdb copy is restricted to in-frame clones and leaves out a portion. The table shows approximately 65,000 clones, with around 88% occurring only once. Every patient was affected by relapse after autologous stem cell transplantation, while exposure to brentuximab vedotin was not uniform. When best responses were assessed, they were complete response, partial response or progressive disease. General observations from the study: Nivolumab initiation under 1 year post-ASCT meant exclusion. Repertoire differences have undefined causes, possibly disease activity or prior therapy.

Details on this clone: Its specificity is unknown.

The CDR3 is 17 amino acids. The TCR comes from a human donor with classical Hodgkin lymphoma. Sample: peripheral blood mononuclear cells (PBMCs), taken at baseline. This sequence joins TRBV21-1 and TRBJ2-2; the table's D call of TRBD2 was not tested on the DNA. TRBV21-1 represents a pseudogene. CDR3 nucleotide sequence: TGTGCCAGCAGCTCCAGTAGCGGCGGGACGAACACCGGGGAGCTGTTTTTT. Translated, it gives CASSSSSGGTNTGELFF.